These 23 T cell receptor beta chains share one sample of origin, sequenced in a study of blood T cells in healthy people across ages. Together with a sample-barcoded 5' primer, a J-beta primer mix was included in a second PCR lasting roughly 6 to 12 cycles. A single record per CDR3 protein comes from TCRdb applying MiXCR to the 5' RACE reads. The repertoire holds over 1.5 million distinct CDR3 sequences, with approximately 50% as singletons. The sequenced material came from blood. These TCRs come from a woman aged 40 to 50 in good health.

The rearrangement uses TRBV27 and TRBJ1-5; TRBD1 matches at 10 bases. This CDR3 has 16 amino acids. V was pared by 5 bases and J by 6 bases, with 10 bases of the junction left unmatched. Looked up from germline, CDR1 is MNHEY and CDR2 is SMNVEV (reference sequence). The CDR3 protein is CASSPRGQGGRQPQHF. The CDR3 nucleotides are TGTGCCAGCAGTCCTCGTGGACAGGGGGGACGTCAGCCCCAGCATTTT.

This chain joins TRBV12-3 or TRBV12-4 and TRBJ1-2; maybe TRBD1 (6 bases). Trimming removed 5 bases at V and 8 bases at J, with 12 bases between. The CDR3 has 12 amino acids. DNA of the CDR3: TGTGCCAGCAGTCTACAACAGGGCGGCTACACCTTC. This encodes CASSLQQGGYTF.

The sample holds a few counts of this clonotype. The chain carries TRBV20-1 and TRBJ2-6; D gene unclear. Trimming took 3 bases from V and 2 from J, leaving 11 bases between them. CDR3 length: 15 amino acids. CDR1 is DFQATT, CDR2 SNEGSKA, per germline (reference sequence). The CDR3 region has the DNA TGCAGTGCTAGTAGGTCAGGCGCTGGGGCCAACGTCCTGACTTTC. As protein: CSASRSGAGANVLTF.

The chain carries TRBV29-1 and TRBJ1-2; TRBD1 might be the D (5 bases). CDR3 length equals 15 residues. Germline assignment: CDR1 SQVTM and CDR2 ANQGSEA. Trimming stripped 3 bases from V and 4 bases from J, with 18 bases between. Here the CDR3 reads CSVEGVGRDRYGYTF. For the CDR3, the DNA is TGCAGCGTTGAGGGGGTCGGAAGGGATCGCTATGGCTACACCTTC.

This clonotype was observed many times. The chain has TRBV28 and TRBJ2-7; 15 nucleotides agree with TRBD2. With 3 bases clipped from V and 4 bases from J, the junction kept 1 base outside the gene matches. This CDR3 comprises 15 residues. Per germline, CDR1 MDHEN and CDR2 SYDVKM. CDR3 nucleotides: TGTGCCAGCAGTTTCGGACTAGCGGGGGGGTACGAGCAGTACTTC. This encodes CASSFGLAGGYEQYF.

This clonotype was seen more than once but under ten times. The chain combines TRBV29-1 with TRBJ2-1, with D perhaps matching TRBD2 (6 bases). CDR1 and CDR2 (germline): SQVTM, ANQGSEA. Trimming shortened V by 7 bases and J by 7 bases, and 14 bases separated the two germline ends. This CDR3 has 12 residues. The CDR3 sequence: CSAGRGPNEQFF. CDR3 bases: TGCAGCGCTGGGCGGGGTCCGAATGAGCAGTTCTTC.

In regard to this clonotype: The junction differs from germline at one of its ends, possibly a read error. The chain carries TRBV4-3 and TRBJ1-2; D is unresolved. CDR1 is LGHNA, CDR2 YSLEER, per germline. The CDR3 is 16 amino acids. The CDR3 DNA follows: TGCGCCAGTAGCCAGGAAGGGCCGACTAAAAACTATGGCTACACCTTC. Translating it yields CASSQEGPTKNYGYTF.

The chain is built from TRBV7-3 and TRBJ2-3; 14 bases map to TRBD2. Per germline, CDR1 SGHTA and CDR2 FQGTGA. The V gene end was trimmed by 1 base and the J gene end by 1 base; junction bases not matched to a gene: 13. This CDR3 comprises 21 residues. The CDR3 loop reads CASSLRGLAGVSDLGTDTQYF. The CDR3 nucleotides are TGTGCCAGCAGCTTAAGGGGACTAGCGGGGGTTTCTGATCTAGGCACAGATACGCAGTATTTT.

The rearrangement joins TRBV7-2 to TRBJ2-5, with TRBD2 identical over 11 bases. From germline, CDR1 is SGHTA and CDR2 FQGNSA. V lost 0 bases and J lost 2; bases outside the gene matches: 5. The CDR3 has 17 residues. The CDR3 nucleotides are TGTGCCAGCAGCTTAGCGTCAACTAGCGGGGGTCAAGAGACCCAGTACTTC. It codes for CASSLASTSGGQETQYF.

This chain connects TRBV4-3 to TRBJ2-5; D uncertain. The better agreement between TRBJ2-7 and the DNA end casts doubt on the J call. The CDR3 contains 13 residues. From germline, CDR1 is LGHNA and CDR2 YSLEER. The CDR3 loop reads CASSQDRRDEQYF. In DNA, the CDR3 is TGCGCCAGCAGCCAAGATCGAAGGGACGAGCAGTACTTC.

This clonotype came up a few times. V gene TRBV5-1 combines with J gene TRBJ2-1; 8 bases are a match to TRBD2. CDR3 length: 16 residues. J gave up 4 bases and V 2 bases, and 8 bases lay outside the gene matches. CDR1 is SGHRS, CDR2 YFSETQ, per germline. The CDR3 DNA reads TGCGCCAGCAGCTTTCGAGGCGGGGGGCTTTACAATGAGCAGTTCTTC. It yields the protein CASSFRGGGLYNEQFF.

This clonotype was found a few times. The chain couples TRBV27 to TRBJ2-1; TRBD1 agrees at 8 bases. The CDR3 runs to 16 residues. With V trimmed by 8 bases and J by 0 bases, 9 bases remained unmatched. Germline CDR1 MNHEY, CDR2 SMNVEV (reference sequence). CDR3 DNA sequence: TGTGCCAGCGCTACAGGGGGGCGGTTCTCCTACAATGAGCAGTTCTTC. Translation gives CASATGGRFSYNEQFF.

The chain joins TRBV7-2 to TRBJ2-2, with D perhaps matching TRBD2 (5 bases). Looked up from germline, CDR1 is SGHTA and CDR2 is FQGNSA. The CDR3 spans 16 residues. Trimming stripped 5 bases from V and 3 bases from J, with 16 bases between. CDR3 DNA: TGTGCCAGCAGCCGATTGCGGGTATTCGACACCGGGGAGCTGTTTTTT. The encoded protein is CASSRLRVFDTGELFF.

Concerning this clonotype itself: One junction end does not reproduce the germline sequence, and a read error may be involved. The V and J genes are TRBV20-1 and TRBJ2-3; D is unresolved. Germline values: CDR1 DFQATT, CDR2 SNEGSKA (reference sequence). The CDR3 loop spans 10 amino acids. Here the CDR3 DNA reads TGCAGTGCATCCCCAGATATGCAGTATTTT. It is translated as CSASPDMQYF.

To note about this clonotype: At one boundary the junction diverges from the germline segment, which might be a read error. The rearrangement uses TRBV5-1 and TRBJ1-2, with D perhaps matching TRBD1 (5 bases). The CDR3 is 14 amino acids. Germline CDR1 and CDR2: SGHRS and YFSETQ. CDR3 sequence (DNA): TGCGCCAGCAGCTTGGTCCGGGGGGTCGACGGCTGCACCTTC. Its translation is CASSLVRGVDGCTF.

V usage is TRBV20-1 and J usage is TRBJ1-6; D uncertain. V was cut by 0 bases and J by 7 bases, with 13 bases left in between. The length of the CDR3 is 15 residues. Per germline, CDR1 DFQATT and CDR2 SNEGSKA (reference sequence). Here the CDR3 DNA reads TGCAGTGCTAGAGATCCGAGACCTAGAAATTCACCCCTCCACTTT. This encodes CSARDPRPRNSPLHF.

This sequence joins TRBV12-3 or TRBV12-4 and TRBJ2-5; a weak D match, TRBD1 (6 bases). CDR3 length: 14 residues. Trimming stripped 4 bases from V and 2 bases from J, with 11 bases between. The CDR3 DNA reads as TGTGCCAGCAGTTGGACGGGACATCAAGAGACCCAGTACTTC. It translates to CASSWTGHQETQYF.

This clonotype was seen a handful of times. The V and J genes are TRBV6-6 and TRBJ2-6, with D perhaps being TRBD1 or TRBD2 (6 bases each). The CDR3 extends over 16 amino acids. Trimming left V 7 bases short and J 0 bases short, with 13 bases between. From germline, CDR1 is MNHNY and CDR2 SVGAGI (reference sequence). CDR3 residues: CASTLEGGSGANVLTF. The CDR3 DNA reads TGTGCCAGCACCTTGGAGGGGGGCTCTGGGGCCAACGTCCTGACTTTC.

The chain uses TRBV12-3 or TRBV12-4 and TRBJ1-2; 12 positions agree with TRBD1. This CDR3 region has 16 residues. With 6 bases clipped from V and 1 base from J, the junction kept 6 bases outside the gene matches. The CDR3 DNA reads TGTGCCAGCAGCCCGGGACAGGGGGCCGTTAACTATGGCTACACCTTC. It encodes CASSPGQGAVNYGYTF.

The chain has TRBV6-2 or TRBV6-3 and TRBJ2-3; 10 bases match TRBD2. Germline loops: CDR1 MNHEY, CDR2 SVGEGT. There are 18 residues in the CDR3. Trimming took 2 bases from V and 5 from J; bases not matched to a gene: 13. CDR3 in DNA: TGTGCCAGCAGTTACGAAGAGGAGGCTAGCGGGGGAGGAGATACGCAGTATTTT. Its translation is CASSYEEEASGGGDTQYF.

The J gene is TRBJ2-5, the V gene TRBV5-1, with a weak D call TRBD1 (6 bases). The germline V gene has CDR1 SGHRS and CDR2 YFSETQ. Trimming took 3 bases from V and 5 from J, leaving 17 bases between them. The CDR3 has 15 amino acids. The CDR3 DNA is TGCGCCAGCAGCTCCAAGGCAGGGGCGCGGGAGACCCAGTACTTC. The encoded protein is CASSSKAGARETQYF.

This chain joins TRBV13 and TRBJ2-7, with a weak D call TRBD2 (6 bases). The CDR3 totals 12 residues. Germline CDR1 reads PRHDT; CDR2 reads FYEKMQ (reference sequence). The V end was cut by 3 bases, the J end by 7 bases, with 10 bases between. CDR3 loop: CASSFHGGEQYF. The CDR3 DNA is TGTGCCAGCAGCTTCCATGGGGGGGAGCAGTACTTC.

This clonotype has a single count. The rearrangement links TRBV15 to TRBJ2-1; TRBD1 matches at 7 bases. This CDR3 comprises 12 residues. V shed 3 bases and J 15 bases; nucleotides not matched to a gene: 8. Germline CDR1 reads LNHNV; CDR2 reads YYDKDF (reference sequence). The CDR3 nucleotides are TGTGCCACCAGCAGGGATACAGGGGATGCGTTCTTC. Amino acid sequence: CATSRDTGDAFF.